Following are 16 T cell receptor beta chains from one sample sequenced in a study of T cell changes during pregnancy in multiple sclerosis. Assay: immunoSEQ multiplex PCR; the TCRdb copy retains only in-frame clones and omits some. The table includes some 57,000 clones, 70% to 90% detected once. Sample: peripheral blood, taken in the first trimester of pregnancy. All receptors derive from a female donor in good health, enrolled as a control in a pregnancy study.

The chain has TRBV9 and TRBJ2-3; 9 nucleotides align to TRBD2. Germline V gene data show CDR1 as SGDLS and CDR2 as YYNGEE. This CDR3 has 16 residues. V gave up 2 bases and J gave up 3 bases; unmatched junction bases: 7. The CDR3 protein is CASSVEAGGTTDTQYF. The CDR3 DNA reads as TGTGCCAGCAGCGTTGAAGCGGGGGGAACAACAGATACGCAGTATTTT. Drawing the rest from reference TRBV9 and TRBJ2-3, the complete variable domain is DSGVTQTPKHLITATGQRVTLRCSPRSGDLSVYWYQQSLDQGLQFLIQYYNGEERAKGNILERFSAQQFPDLHSELNLSSLELGDSALYFCASSVEAGGTTDTQYFGPGTRLTVL.

The chain carries TRBV9 and TRBJ1-2, with TRBD1 as a possible D gene (6 bases). Germline loops: CDR1 SGDLS, CDR2 YYNGEE. The length of the CDR3 is 15 residues. Trimming removed 4 bases from V and 13 bases from J, with 26 bases in between. DNA of the CDR3: TGTGCCAGCAGCCCTCATGGGGACACCGGGCAGGTTACCACCTTC. It specifies CASSPHGDTGQVTTF. The whole variable domain, remainder taken from reference TRBV9 and TRBJ1-2, is DSGVTQTPKHLITATGQRVTLRCSPRSGDLSVYWYQQSLDQGLQFLIQYYNGEERAKGNILERFSAQQFPDLHSELNLSSLELGDSALYFCASSPHGDTGQVTTFGSGTRLTVV.

The chain recombines TRBV6-6 with TRBJ2-3; D is perhaps TRBD2 (6 bases). V dropped 7 bases and J dropped 7 bases, with 15 bases sitting between them. The CDR3 runs to 13 residues. Germline assignment: CDR1 MNHNY and CDR2 SVGAGI (reference sequence). The CDR3 sequence is CASIGDGTYTQYF. The CDR3, as DNA: TGTGCCAGCATCGGGGACGGGACTTATACGCAGTATTTT.

V usage is TRBV6-5 and J usage is TRBJ1-2; 8 nucleotides match TRBD1. Germline V lookup: CDR1 MNHEY, CDR2 SVGAGI. The V gene end was trimmed by 4 bases and the J gene end by 8 bases; junction bases not matched to a gene: 6. The CDR3 extends over 13 amino acids. The CDR3 protein is CASSFRGLGGYTF. The CDR3 nucleotides read TGTGCCAGCAGTTTCAGGGGGCTAGGGGGCTACACCTTC.

This clone came up a few times. The genes are TRBV2 and TRBJ1-1; D might be TRBD1 (6 bases). Trimming cost V 9 bases and J 4 bases, with 15 bases left between them. Germline CDR1 and CDR2: SNHLY and FYNNEI. The CDR3 is 13 amino acids. In nucleotides, the CDR3 is TGTGCCAGTGTCGACAGGTCGGGCACTGAAGCTTTCTTT. Translating gives CASVDRSGTEAFF.

The V and J genes are TRBV19 and TRBJ1-2; D is perhaps TRBD1 (5 bases). The CDR3 spans 13 residues. From germline, CDR1 is LNHDA and CDR2 SQIVND (reference sequence). Trimming took 5 bases from V and 2 from J, leaving 9 bases between them. CDR3 region: CASSGRQNYGYTF. The CDR3 DNA is TGTGCCAGTAGTGGTAGACAGAACTATGGCTACACCTTC.

The chain employs TRBV5-8 and TRBJ1-5; D possibly corresponds to TRBD1 (5 bases). Germline V gives CDR1 SGHTS, CDR2 YDEGEE. V dropped 1 base and J dropped 5 bases, with 13 bases sitting between them. This CDR3 is 15 amino acids long. The CDR3, as DNA: TGTGCCAGCAGCTTGAGGGGTCCGATACATCAGCCCCAGCATTTT. Its protein is CASSLRGPIHQPQHF.

J is TRBJ2-7 and V is TRBV27; 10 nucleotides align to TRBD1. This CDR3 comprises 15 residues. V shed 5 bases and J 4 bases; nucleotides not matched to a gene: 8. Germline loops: CDR1 MNHEY, CDR2 SMNVEV (reference sequence). CDR3 bases: TGTGCCAGCAGTCTCTCGACAGGGGGCGGGTACGAGCAGTACTTC. Residues: CASSLSTGGGYEQYF.

This chain joins TRBV6-1 and TRBJ2-7; TRBD1 aligns across 8 bases. From germline, CDR1 is MNHNS and CDR2 SASEGT. V lost 10 bases, J lost 3 bases, and 8 bases stayed unmatched. The length of the CDR3 is 13 residues. CDR3 loop: CATTGTGHYEQYF. The CDR3 region has the DNA TGTGCCACCACCGGGACAGGACACTACGAGCAGTACTTC.

The chain uses TRBV7-9 and TRBJ1-3; possible D gene TRBD1, 6 bases. The CDR3 runs 17 residues. Germline-derived CDR1 and CDR2 are SEHNR and FQNEAQ (reference sequence). The V end lost 8 bases, the J end lost 0 bases, and 20 bases lay between the germline ends. The CDR3 loop reads CASHLGGQLGSGNTIYF. The CDR3 region has the DNA TGTGCCAGCCACCTGGGTGGACAGCTTGGCTCTGGAAACACCATATATTTT. The entire variable domain, with the rest obtained from reference TRBV7-9 and TRBJ1-3, is as follows: DTGVSQNPRHKITKRGQNVTFRCDPISEHNRLYWYRQTLGQGPEFLTYFQNEAQLEKSRLLSDRFSAERPKGSFSTLEIQRTEQGDSAMYLCASHLGGQLGSGNTIYFGEGSWLTVV.

The rearrangement joins TRBV9 to TRBJ2-3, with 8 bases matching TRBD1. Looked up from germline, CDR1 is SGDLS and CDR2 is YYNGEE. With V trimmed by 0 bases and J by 0 bases, 3 bases remained unmatched. The CDR3 is 16 residues long. The CDR3 protein is CASSVGQGASTDTQYF. CDR3 bases: TGTGCCAGCAGCGTAGGCCAGGGGGCTAGCACAGATACGCAGTATTTT. Full variable domain (missing parts from reference TRBV9 and TRBJ2-3): DSGVTQTPKHLITATGQRVTLRCSPRSGDLSVYWYQQSLDQGLQFLIQYYNGEERAKGNILERFSAQQFPDLHSELNLSSLELGDSALYFCASSVGQGASTDTQYFGPGTRLTVL.

This clone turned up a few times. This chain uses TRBV18 with TRBJ1-2; maybe TRBD1 (6 bases). V lost 0 bases and J lost 4, with 15 bases in between. The germline V gene has CDR1 KGHSH and CDR2 LQKENI. The CDR3 contains 16 residues. Written as DNA, the CDR3 is TGTGCCAGCTCACCACCGGATCCAGGGGCGGTCTATGGCTACACCTTC. Its translation is CASSPPDPGAVYGYTF.

The chain employs TRBV7-2 and TRBJ2-7; 11 bases fit TRBD2. The CDR3 length is 14 residues. Germline-derived CDR1 and CDR2 are SGHTA and FQGNSA. Unmatched junction bases numbered 3, after V lost 2 bases and J lost 6 bases. The CDR3, as DNA: TGTGCCAGCAGCTTACTAGCGGGGGGACGCGAGCAGTACTTC. Its protein is CASSLLAGGREQYF. Combining the CDR3 with reference TRBV7-2 and TRBJ2-7 gives the whole variable domain GAGVSQSPSNKVTEKGKDVELRCDPISGHTALYWYRQSLGQGLEFLIYFQGNSAPDKSGLPSDRFSAERTGGSVSTLTIQRTQQEDSAVYLCASSLLAGGREQYFGPGTRLTVT.

The chain joins TRBV5-4 to TRBJ2-5, with 7 bases fitting TRBD2. This CDR3 spans 14 amino acids. Germline CDR1 and CDR2: SGHNT and YYREEE (reference sequence). The V gene end was trimmed by 4 bases and the J gene end by 1 base; junction bases not matched to a gene: 4. The CDR3 is CASSQAGLQETQYF. The CDR3 DNA is TGTGCCAGCAGCCAAGCGGGGCTCCAAGAGACCCAGTACTTC.

This clone has just one count. The chain combines TRBV13 with TRBJ2-7; D unresolved. Germline V CDR1 and CDR2: PRHDT, FYEKMQ (reference sequence). The V and J ends lost 4 bases and 3 bases respectively, with 13 bases between them. This CDR3 spans 14 amino acids. CDR3 region: CASSSAPLDYEQYF. In DNA, the CDR3 is TGTGCCAGCAGCTCTGCCCCCTTAGACTACGAGCAGTACTTC.

The chain has TRBV5-6 and TRBJ1-2; TRBD1 matches at 8 bases. The CDR3 is made up of 14 amino acids. The trim removed 4 bases at V and 4 bases at J, leaving 6 bases unmatched. The germline V gene has CDR1 SGHDT and CDR2 YYEEEE. CDR3 nucleotides: TGTGCCAGCAGCCCCGACAGGGGACCCTATGGCTACACCTTC. Amino acids: CASSPDRGPYGYTF.